This paragraph reports one T cell receptor (beta chain). These data originate in a study of T cell changes during pregnancy in multiple sclerosis. The germline V gene has CDR1 SGHVS and CDR2 FQNEAQ. The CDR3 is 16 residues long. Trimming cost V 1 base and J 7 bases, with 19 bases left between them. Measured with immunoSEQ multiplex PCR; TCRdb has only the in-frame clones, and not every one. The sample consists of about 70,000 clones, about 95% of them appearing once. This specimen was peripheral blood, taken in the third trimester of pregnancy. This chain joins TRBV7-8 and TRBJ1-1; D is perhaps TRBD1 (5 bases). The receptor was isolated from a female donor with multiple sclerosis, enrolled in a pregnancy study. Here the CDR3 DNA reads TGTGCCAGCAGCTTAGGACCCTTGACAGTGAGAAGTGAAGCTTTCTTT. Protein: CASSLGPLTVRSEAFF.